These 3 T cell receptor beta chains were sequenced from one sample in a study of blood T cell repertoires in COVID-19. Sequenced by immunoSEQ multiplex PCR; TCRdb stores in-frame clones only, minus some. The sample shows 100,000 to 120,000 clones, about 72% of them seen only once. The sequenced sample consisted of peripheral blood. The receptors derive from a woman between 55 and 75 years old with acute or convalescent COVID-19.

The CDR3 spells CASSFTGDPGELFF. The CDR3 DNA is TGCGCCAGCAGCTTTACCGGGGATCCCGGGGAGCTGTTTTTT. The chain recombines TRBV5-1 with TRBJ2-2, with a weak D call TRBD2 (5 bases). There are 14 residues in the CDR3. Germline CDR1 SGHRS, CDR2 YFSETQ. Trimming removed 2 bases at V and 6 bases at J, with 11 bases between. Supplemented by reference TRBV5-1 and TRBJ2-2, the full variable domain reads KAGVTQTPRYLIKTRGQQVTLSCSPISGHRSVSWYQQTPGQGLQFLFEYFSETQRNKGNFPGRFSGRQFSNSRSEMNVSTLELGDSALYLCASSFTGDPGELFFGEGSRLTVL.

This chain connects TRBV7-2 to TRBJ1-2; 7 bases line up with TRBD1. Germline CDR1 SGHTA, CDR2 FQGNSA. Germline trimming cut 5 bases from V and 2 bases from J; bases unmatched to any gene: 8. This CDR3 has 15 amino acids. Here the CDR3 DNA reads TGTGCCAGCAGCCGTGGGCCGGGACAGAACTATGGCTACACCTTC. Protein: CASSRGPGQNYGYTF.

This clone was recorded a few times. V usage is TRBV3-1 (or the pseudogene TRBV3-2) and J usage is TRBJ1-2; possible D gene TRBD1, 5 bases. Germline CDR1 LGHDT, CDR2 YNNKEL (reference sequence). The CDR3 consists of 14 residues. V lost 1 base and J lost 4, with 10 bases in between. CDR3 sequence reads: CASSQGTGIYGYTF. The CDR3 nucleotides are TGTGCCAGCAGCCAAGGTACAGGAATCTATGGCTACACCTTC.